Below, 21 T cell receptor beta chains from the same sample are listed, as sequenced in a study of technical replicates of blood from a handful of donors. The method was immunoSEQ multiplex PCR; TCRdb's version includes in-frame clones alone and lacks a portion of them. The table lists 65,000 to 90,000 clones, about 93% of them singletons. Sequences were obtained from T cells isolated from PBMCs. The receptor source for this set is a human donor in good health.

The chain recombines TRBV11-2 with TRBJ2-1; D remains unclear. Germline V lookup: CDR1 SGHAT, CDR2 FQNNGV. The germline V and J ends were trimmed by 3 bases and 7 bases, with 10 bases remaining between them. The CDR3 has 13 amino acids. Here the CDR3 DNA reads TGTGCCAGCAGCTTCCGAAATGAGAATGAGCAGTTCTTC. Translating it yields CASSFRNENEQFF.

V usage is TRBV6-5 and J usage is TRBJ2-2; maybe TRBD1 (6 bases). This CDR3 contains 14 residues. The V gene's germline CDR1 is MNHEY and CDR2 SVGAGI. The V and J ends lost 6 bases and 1 base respectively, with 9 bases between them. The CDR3 DNA is TGTGCCAGCAGACCGACAGGGAACACCGGGGAGCTGTTTTTT. Residues: CASRPTGNTGELFF.

This chain uses TRBV20-1 with TRBJ1-1; D is perhaps TRBD1 (5 bases). In germline, CDR1 is DFQATT, CDR2 SNEGSKA (reference sequence). The CDR3 spans 11 residues. V lost 7 bases to trimming and J lost 2 bases, with 8 bases between them. CDR3 sequence (DNA): TGCAGTGTTGACAGAAACACTGAAGCTTTCTTT. This translates into CSVDRNTEAFF.

The J gene is TRBJ2-7, the V gene TRBV6-5; 11 bases fit TRBD2. The CDR3 has 15 residues. The germline V gene encodes CDR1 MNHEY and CDR2 SVGAGI. V was clipped by 6 bases and J by 2 bases; unmatched bases: 6. This chain's CDR3 is CASSFGLAGAYEQYF. CDR3 bases: TGTGCCAGCAGCTTTGGACTAGCGGGTGCCTACGAGCAGTACTTC.

The CDR3 sequence: CASSLGHPYEQYF. In DNA, the CDR3 is TGCGCCAGCAGCCTGGGACATCCCTACGAGCAGTACTTC. The V gene is TRBV4-1, the J gene TRBJ2-7; tentative D call: TRBD1 (6 bases). This CDR3 is built from 13 residues. V lost 4 bases, J lost 2 bases, and 9 bases lay in between. Per germline, CDR1 MGHRA and CDR2 YSYEKL.

This chain connects TRBV14 to TRBJ2-7; 11 bases match TRBD2. The V gene's germline CDR1 is SGHDN and CDR2 FVKESK. The junction had 6 bases not matched to a gene; V was cut back by 0 bases and J by 2 bases. This CDR3 region has 17 residues. CDR3 residues: CASSQEGTSGFPYEQYF. The DNA of the CDR3 is TGTGCCAGCAGCCAAGAGGGGACTAGCGGATTTCCCTACGAGCAGTACTTC.

V and J are TRBV6-6 and TRBJ2-5; D may be TRBD1 (5 bases). Germline lookup yields CDR1 MNHNY and CDR2 SVGAGI (reference sequence). The CDR3 sequence is 15 residues long. V lost 4 bases, J lost 5 bases, and 17 bases lay in between. Here the CDR3 reads CASSSRVLGSETQYF. The CDR3 DNA reads TGTGCCAGCAGTTCCAGGGTCCTAGGATCGGAGACCCAGTACTTC.

The genes are TRBV29-1 and TRBJ2-1; no definite D call. The V gene lost 5 bases and the J gene lost 6 bases, with 14 bases spanning the gap. CDR3 size: 13 residues. Germline assignment: CDR1 SQVTM and CDR2 ANQGSEA. The DNA for the CDR3 is TGCAGCGTTTCACTGGCGGCGGCCAATGAGCAGTTCTTC. Amino acid sequence: CSVSLAAANEQFF.

The CDR3 nucleotides read TGTGCCAGCAGCTTGTGGCTAGCGGGTAACAATGAGCAGTTCTTC. It encodes CASSLWLAGNNEQFF. The chain carries TRBV5-4 and TRBJ2-1; 8 nucleotides align to TRBD2. The V segment lost 1 base and the J segment 5 bases; nucleotides outside the gene matches: 5. Germline CDR1 is SGHNT and CDR2 is YYREEE (reference sequence). This CDR3 region has 15 residues.

The chain employs TRBV5-4 and TRBJ2-7; D is uncertain. The V end lost 4 bases, the J end lost 3 bases, and 14 bases lay between the germline ends. The length of the CDR3 is 14 residues. From germline, CDR1 is SGHNT and CDR2 YYREEE (reference sequence). Here the CDR3 reads CASSRNRQNYEQYF. The CDR3 nucleotides are TGTGCCAGCAGCCGCAATCGACAAAACTACGAGCAGTACTTC.

The genes are TRBV10-1 and TRBJ2-3, with 8 bases aligning to TRBD2. The V and J ends lost 2 bases and 3 bases, in that order; junction bases with no gene match: 7. Per germline, CDR1 WNHNN and CDR2 SYGVQD (reference sequence). The CDR3 contains 16 residues. CDR3 nucleotides: TGCGCCAGCAGTGAGAGGGGAGCGGGAGAAACAGATACGCAGTATTTT. Translating it yields CASSERGAGETDTQYF.

CDR3: CASRLAGLYF. CDR3 DNA: TGTGCCAGCAGACTAGCGGGTCTGTATTTT. The chain recombines TRBV6-1 with TRBJ2-3, with 9 nucleotides matching TRBD2. Per the germline V gene, CDR1 is MNHNS and CDR2 is SASEGT. The CDR3 has 10 residues. With 6 bases clipped from V and 14 bases from J, the junction kept 3 bases outside the gene matches.

This sequence joins TRBV9 and TRBJ2-7, with TRBD2 identical over 7 bases. The CDR3 runs to 16 residues. The J segment lost 2 bases and the V segment lost 0 bases, leaving 8 bases of the junction unmatched. CDR1 SGDLS and CDR2 YYNGEE come from the germline V gene. The CDR3 DNA follows: TGTGCCAGCAGCGTAGGCCCCAGCGGGGTCACCTACGAGCAGTACTTC. As protein: CASSVGPSGVTYEQYF.

The chain links TRBV11-2 to TRBJ2-4, with a weak D call TRBD1 (7 bases). Between the trimmed V and J ends, which lost 2 bases and 1 base, there was a span of 9 bases. This CDR3 has 15 residues. Germline assignment: CDR1 SGHAT and CDR2 FQNNGV. The DNA of the CDR3 is TGTGCCAGCAGCTTATCAGGGGGGGCCAAAAACATTCAGTACTTC. Translation gives CASSLSGGAKNIQYF.

The V gene is TRBV28, the J gene TRBJ1-5, with D possibly being TRBD1 (6 bases). Trimming pared 6 bases from V and 4 bases from J, leaving 13 bases between. This CDR3 is 14 amino acids long. Germline loops: CDR1 MDHEN, CDR2 SYDVKM. The CDR3 protein is CASRVIQGNQPQHF. As DNA, the CDR3 is TGTGCCAGCAGAGTGATACAGGGAAATCAGCCCCAGCATTTT.

The chain uses TRBV27 and TRBJ2-7; D might be TRBD2 (5 bases). V dropped 7 bases and J dropped 2 bases, with 12 bases sitting between them. CDR1 is MNHEY, CDR2 SMNVEV, per germline (reference sequence). The CDR3 length is 13 residues. The CDR3 sequence is CASNSGSPYEQYF. CDR3 in DNA: TGTGCCAGCAATTCGGGGTCCCCCTACGAGCAGTACTTC.

This chain links TRBV6-5 with TRBJ2-7, with D possibly TRBD1 on 6 matching bases. The V gene lost 6 bases and the J gene lost 0 bases, with 12 bases spanning the gap. The CDR3 is 14 residues long. The V gene's germline CDR1 is MNHEY and CDR2 SVGAGI. CDR3 amino acids: CASRDSTSSYEQYF. Written as DNA, the CDR3 is TGTGCCAGCAGGGACAGTACCTCCTCCTACGAGCAGTACTTC.

In this sample, this clone turned up a few times. The chain is built from TRBV6-6 and TRBJ1-5, with D maybe TRBD1 (6 bases). The germline V and J ends were trimmed by 6 bases and 9 bases, with 9 bases remaining between them. There are 11 residues in the CDR3. Germline loops: CDR1 MNHNY, CDR2 SVGAGI (reference sequence). Here the CDR3 reads CASRDSGPQHF. The CDR3 nucleotides read TGTGCCAGCAGGGACAGTGGGCCCCAGCATTTT.

The J gene is TRBJ1-5, the V gene TRBV6-1; 7 nucleotides align to TRBD1. J was trimmed by 7 bases and V by 2 bases; bases with no gene match: 2. CDR3 length: 13 amino acids. The germline V gene encodes CDR1 MNHNS and CDR2 SASEGT. CDR3: CASSETGVQPQHF. The CDR3, as DNA: TGTGCCAGCAGTGAAACAGGGGTCCAGCCCCAGCATTTT.

This chain links TRBV2 with TRBJ2-2; D not certain. This CDR3 is 11 amino acids long. Per the germline V gene, CDR1 is SNHLY and CDR2 is FYNNEI. V lost 7 bases and J 3 bases, leaving 3 bases between the germline ends. CDR3 DNA sequence: TGTGCCAGCATAGACACCGGGGAGCTGTTTTTT. Protein product: CASIDTGELFF.

The chain has TRBV7-6 and TRBJ1-2; the match to TRBD1 covers 7 bases. V gave up 8 bases and J gave up 1 base; unmatched junction bases: 16. The CDR3 length is 17 residues. The germline CDR1 and CDR2 sequences are SGHVS and FNYEAQ. CDR3 in DNA: TGTGCCAGCGGACAAGAAATGGACAGGAGCTTTAACTATGGCTACACCTTC. It translates to CASGQEMDRSFNYGYTF.